Reported below is one T cell receptor (beta chain). This sample stems from a study of blood T cell repertoires in COVID-19. Looking at the study overall: Sites across the United States, Italy and Spain contributed samples from acute and convalescent COVID-19. PBMCs, B-cell-depleted T cells, or T cells were the source of the cDNA or gDNA that made up the material.

As processed by the authors: For nucleated cells, counts were estimated from reference gene primer amplification. The assay was immunoSEQ multiplex PCR, and TCRdb's table has in-frame clones only and misses some. That table is the source of V, J and clone size, and D and trimming were worked out from the DNA. The sample consists of 60,000 or so clones, around 86% of them appearing once. The sample comprised peripheral blood. This sequence originates from a human donor in a cohort sampled during active COVID-19.

CDR3 in DNA: TGTGCCAGCAGCTTATTAGGGGCCGAAAACTATGGCTACACCTTC. Protein sequence: CASSLLGAENYGYTF. This chain links TRBV5-8 with TRBJ1-2; D is perhaps TRBD1 (5 bases). Germline CDR1 and CDR2: SGHTS and YDEGEE. The CDR3 sequence is 15 residues long. V lost 2 bases and J 2 bases, leaving 13 bases between the germline ends.